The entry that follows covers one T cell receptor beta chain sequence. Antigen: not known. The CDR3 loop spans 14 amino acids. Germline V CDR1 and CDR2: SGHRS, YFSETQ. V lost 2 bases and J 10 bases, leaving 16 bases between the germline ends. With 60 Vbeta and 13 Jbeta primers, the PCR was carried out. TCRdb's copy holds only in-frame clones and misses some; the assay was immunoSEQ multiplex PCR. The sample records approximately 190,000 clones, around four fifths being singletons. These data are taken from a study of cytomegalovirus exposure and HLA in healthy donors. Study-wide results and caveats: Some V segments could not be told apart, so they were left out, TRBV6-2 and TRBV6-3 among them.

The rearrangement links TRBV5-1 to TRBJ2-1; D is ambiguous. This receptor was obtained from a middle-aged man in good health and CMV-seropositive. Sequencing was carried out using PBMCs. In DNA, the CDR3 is TGCGCCAGCAGCTTAAGTTCAGGCCTAAGCGAGCAGTTCTTC. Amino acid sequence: CASSLSSGLSEQFF.